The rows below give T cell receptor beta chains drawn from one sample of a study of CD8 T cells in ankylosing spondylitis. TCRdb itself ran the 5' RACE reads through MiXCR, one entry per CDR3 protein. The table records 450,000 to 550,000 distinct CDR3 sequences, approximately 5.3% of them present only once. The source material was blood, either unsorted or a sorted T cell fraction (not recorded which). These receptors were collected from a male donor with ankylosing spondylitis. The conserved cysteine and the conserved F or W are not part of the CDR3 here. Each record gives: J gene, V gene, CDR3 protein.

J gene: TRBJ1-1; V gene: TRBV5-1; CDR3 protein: ASSSTGRGYTEAF
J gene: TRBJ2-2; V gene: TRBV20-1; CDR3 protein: SAASSGGAGGELF
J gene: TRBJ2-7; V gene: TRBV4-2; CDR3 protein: ASSQVDLGYEQY
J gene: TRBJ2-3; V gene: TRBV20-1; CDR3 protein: SARELGGTDTQY
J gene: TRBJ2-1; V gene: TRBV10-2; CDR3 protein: ASSRQASSYNEQF
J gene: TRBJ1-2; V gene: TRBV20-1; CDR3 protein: SANPTVYGYT
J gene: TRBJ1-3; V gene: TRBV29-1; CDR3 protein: SVEDERAPGNTIY
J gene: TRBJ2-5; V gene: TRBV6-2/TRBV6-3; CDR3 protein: ASSLTRTGKY
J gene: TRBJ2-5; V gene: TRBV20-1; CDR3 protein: SARDGGRWETQY
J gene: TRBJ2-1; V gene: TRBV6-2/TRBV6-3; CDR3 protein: ASSPYREQF
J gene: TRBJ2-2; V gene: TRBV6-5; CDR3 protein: ASSYGQGVNTGELF
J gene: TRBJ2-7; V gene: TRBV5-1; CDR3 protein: ASSRAATSYEQY
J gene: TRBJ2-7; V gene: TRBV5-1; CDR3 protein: ASSLGRGSGPSYEQY
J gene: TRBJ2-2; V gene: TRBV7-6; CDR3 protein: ASSLYGQTGELF
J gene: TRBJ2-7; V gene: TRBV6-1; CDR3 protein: ASSERERPYEQY
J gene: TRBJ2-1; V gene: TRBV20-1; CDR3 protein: SARSRGHSSYNEQF
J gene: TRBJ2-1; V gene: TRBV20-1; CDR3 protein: SARGARQRNEQF
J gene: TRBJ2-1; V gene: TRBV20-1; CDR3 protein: SASRQGRWNEQF
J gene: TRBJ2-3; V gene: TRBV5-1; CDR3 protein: ASSLASDTQY
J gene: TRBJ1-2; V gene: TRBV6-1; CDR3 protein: ASSPLPVYGYT
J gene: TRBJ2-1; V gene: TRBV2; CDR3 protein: ASISGVLAGVHEQF
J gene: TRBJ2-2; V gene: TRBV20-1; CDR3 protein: SATDRVSAGELF